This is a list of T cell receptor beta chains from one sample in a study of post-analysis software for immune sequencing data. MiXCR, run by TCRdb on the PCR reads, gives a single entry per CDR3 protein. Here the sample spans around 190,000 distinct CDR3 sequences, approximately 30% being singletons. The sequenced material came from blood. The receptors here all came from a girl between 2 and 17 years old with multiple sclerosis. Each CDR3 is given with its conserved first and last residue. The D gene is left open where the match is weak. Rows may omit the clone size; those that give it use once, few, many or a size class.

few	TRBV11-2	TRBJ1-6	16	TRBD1	TGTGCCAGCAGCTCGGGGGACAGGGGGCTTAATTCACCCCTCCACTTT	CASSSGDRGLNSPLHF
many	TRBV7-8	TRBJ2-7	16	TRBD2	TGTGCCAGCAGCTCCCCTAAGGAGCGGGGGTCCTACGAGCAGTACTTC	CASSSPKERGSYEQYF
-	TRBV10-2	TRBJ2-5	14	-	TGCGCCATCCAAGTTGGAGACGGGCAAGAGACCCAGTACTTC	CAIQVGDGQETQYF
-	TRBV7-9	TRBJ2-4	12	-	TGTGCCAGCAGCCGATCCTCCGATGTGCAGTACTTC	CASSRSSDVQYF
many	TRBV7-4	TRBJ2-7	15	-	TGTGCCAGCAGCTTCATTGACTCAGGGTCCTACGAGCAGTACTTC	CASSFIDSGSYEQYF
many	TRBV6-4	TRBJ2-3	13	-	TGTGCCAGCCGGCCCACGGGGACAGATACGCAGTATTTT	CASRPTGTDTQYF
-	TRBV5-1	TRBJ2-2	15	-	TGCGCCAGCAGCTTTCCTCAGGGGAACACCGGGGAGCTGTTTTTT	CASSFPQGNTGELFF
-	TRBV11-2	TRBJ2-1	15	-	TGTGCCAGCAGCCCCAGCGGCAGTGGGAGCAATGAGCAGTTCTTC	CASSPSGSGSNEQFF
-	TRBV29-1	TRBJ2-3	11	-	TGCAGCGTTCCCAGGGGTTATACGCAGTATTTT	CSVPRGYTQYF
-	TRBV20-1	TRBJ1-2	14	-	TGCAGTGCTATTGAAGGCTCCTTAGACTATGGCTACACCTTC	CSAIEGSLDYGYTF
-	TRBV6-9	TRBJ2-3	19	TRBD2	TGTGCCAGCAGGTTGACTAGCGGGGGGCCGGGCCCTAGGCGGGATACGCAGTATTTT	CASRLTSGGPGPRRDTQYF
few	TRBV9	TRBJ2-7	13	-	TGTGCCAGCAGCGTAGGGGCAGGGGTCGAGCAGTACTTC	CASSVGAGVEQYF
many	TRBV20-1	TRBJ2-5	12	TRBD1	TGCAGTGCCCAGACAGGGAGCGAGACCCAGTACTTC	CSAQTGSETQYF
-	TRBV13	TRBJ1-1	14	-	TGTGCCAGCAGATCCAGGGGCGCAGGGTCTGAAGCTTTCTTT	CASRSRGAGSEAFF
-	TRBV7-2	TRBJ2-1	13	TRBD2	TGTGCCAGCAGCTTAGGGATGGGGCGGGAGGAGTTCTTC	CASSLGMGREEFF
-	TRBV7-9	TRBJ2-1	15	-	TGTGCCAGCAGCTTAGGACAGTCCAGGTACGATGAGCAGTTCTTC	CASSLGQSRYDEQFF
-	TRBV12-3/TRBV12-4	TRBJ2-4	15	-	TGTGCCAGCAGTTTAATGGGGCAGGCCAAAAACATTCAGTACTTC	CASSLMGQAKNIQYF
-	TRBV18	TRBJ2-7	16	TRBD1	TGTGCCAGCAGTTCCATCCAGGGGGTTGGTTCCTACGAGCAGTACTTC	CASSSIQGVGSYEQYF
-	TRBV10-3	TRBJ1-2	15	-	TGTGCCATCAGTGACCTCGTAGGACAGAACTATGGCTACACCTTC	CAISDLVGQNYGYTF
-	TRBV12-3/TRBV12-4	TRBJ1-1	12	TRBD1	TGTGCCATCAGGGGGCTGAACACTGAAGCTTTCTTT	CAIRGLNTEAFF
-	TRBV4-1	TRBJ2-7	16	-	TGCGCCAGCAGCCAGTATGACTTCTCTGAGGGGAACGAGCAGTACTTC	CASSQYDFSEGNEQYF
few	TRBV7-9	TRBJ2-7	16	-	TGTGCCAGCAGCTTAGGGTGGGAGCGGAACACCTACGAGCAGTACTTC	CASSLGWERNTYEQYF
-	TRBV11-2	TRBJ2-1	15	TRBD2	TGTGCCAGCAGCTTACGACTAGCGGGATTGGATGAGCAGTTCTTC	CASSLRLAGLDEQFF
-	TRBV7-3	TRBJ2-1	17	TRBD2	TGTGCCAGCAGCCCCCTAAGTGGACTAGCGGGAATAAATGAGCAGTTCTTC	CASSPLSGLAGINEQFF
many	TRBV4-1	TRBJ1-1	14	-	TGCGCCAGCAGCCAAGAACCCGAGAACACTGAAGCTTTCTTT	CASSQEPENTEAFF
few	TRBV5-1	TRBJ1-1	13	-	TGCGCCAGCAGCTTGCTACAGAACACTGAAGCTTTCTTT	CASSLLQNTEAFF
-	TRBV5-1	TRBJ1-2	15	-	TGCGCCAGCAGCTCGATGGGGAGTGCTAACTATGGCTACACCTTC	CASSSMGSANYGYTF
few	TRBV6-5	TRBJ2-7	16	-	TGTGCCAGCAGTTACTGGGGGGGGCAGGAGACCTACGAGCAGTACTTC	CASSYWGGQETYEQYF
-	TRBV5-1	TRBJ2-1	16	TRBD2	TGCGCCAGCAGCTTGGTTATTAGCGGGGGGGCAAATGAGCAGTTCTTC	CASSLVISGGANEQFF
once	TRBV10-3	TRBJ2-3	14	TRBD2	TGTGCCATCGGGGCCGGGACTAGCGGTGATACGCAGTATTTT	CAIGAGTSGDTQYF
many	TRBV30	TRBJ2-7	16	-	TGTGCCTGGAGTGTACCCCTCGGCGGACTCTCCTACGAGCAGTACTTC	CAWSVPLGGLSYEQYF
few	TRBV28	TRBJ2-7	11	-	TGTGCCAGCAGTCCGTCGAAGGAGCAGTACTTC	CASSPSKEQYF
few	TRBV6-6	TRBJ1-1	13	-	TGTGCCAGCACGCGGACGGTGAACACTGAAGCTTTCTTT	CASTRTVNTEAFF
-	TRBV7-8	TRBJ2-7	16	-	TGTGCCAGCAGCTTAGGGTATGGGGGCTCTCGGGACGAGCAGTACTTC	CASSLGYGGSRDEQYF
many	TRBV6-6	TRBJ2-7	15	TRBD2	TGTGCCAGCAGTTCTAGCGGGACATATTACTACGAGCAGTACTTC	CASSSSGTYYYEQYF
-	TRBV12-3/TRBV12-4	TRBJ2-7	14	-	TGTGCCAGCAGTTTGTTCCCAGCGGAGTACGAGCAGTACTTC	CASSLFPAEYEQYF
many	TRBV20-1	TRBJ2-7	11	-	TGCAGTGCTACCCGTTACTACGAGCAGTACTTC	CSATRYYEQYF
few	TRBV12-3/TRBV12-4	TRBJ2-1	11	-	TGTGCCAGCAGTTTAGTGGTTGAGCAGTTCTTC	CASSLVVEQFF
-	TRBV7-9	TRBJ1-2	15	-	TGTGCCAGCAGTCATTTCGAGGACAGCAGCTATGGCTACACCTTC	CASSHFEDSSYGYTF
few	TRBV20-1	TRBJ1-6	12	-	TGCAGTGCTAGACAGGGCAATTCACCCCTCCACTTT	CSARQGNSPLHF
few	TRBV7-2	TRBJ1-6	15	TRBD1	TGTGCCAGCAGCACCACAGGGGTTGGTAATTCACCCCTCCACTTT	CASSTTGVGNSPLHF
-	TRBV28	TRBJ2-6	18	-	TGTGCCAGCAGTTTCTGGGACATTCCTTTCTCTGGGGCCAACGTCCTGACTTTC	CASSFWDIPFSGANVLTF
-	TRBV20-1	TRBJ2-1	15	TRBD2	TGCAGTGCTAGAGATAGGAGCGGGAGCCGTAATGAGCAGTTCTTC	CSARDRSGSRNEQFF
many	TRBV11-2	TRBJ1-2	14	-	TGTGCCAGCAGCTTTTTAACAGCTAACTATGGCTACACCTTC	CASSFLTANYGYTF
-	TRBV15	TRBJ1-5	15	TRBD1	TGTGCCACCAGCATTGGACAGGGGCCCAATCAGCCCCAGCATTTT	CATSIGQGPNQPQHF
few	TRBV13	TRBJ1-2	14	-	TGTGCCAGCCATTTTTACAGGGATGTCTATGGCTACACCTTC	CASHFYRDVYGYTF
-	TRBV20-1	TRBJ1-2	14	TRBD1	TGCAGTGCTAGAGGACAGGGAAGGGACTATGGCTACACCTTC	CSARGQGRDYGYTF
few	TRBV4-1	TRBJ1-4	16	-	TGCGCCAGCAGCCAGCCGAGGGGCCGGGCTAATGAAAAACTGTTTTTT	CASSQPRGRANEKLFF
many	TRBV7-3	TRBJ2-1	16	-	TGTGCCAGCAGCTTAAAGCCCGGGCCAGGTGGCGATGAGCAGTTCTTC	CASSLKPGPGGDEQFF
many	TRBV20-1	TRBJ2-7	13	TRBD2	TGCAGTGCTAAGGGCGGGGGGGCCCACGAGCAGTACTTC	CSAKGGGAHEQYF